The present entry profiles one T cell receptor (beta chain) with its context. The sample originates from a study of blood T cell repertoires in COVID-19. Across the study: Acute and convalescent COVID-19 samples came from the United States, Italy and Spain.

In the study's own analysis: Counts of nucleated cells, estimated from reference gene primer amplification, were obtained. This table comes from immunoSEQ multiplex PCR, and its TCRdb copy is limited to in-frame clones, with some not included. That table is the source of V, J and clone size, and D and trimming were worked out from the DNA. The sample contains over 40,000 clones, about 90% of which appear only once. The sequencing sample was made of peripheral blood. This clonotype was sampled from a human donor in a cohort sampled during active COVID-19.

CDR3 sequence reads: CASSPPSSPGGWQETQYF. The CDR3 nucleotides read TGTGCCAGCTCACCACCTTCGTCGCCAGGGGGGTGGCAAGAGACCCAGTACTTC. The V gene is TRBV18, the J gene TRBJ2-5; a possible D gene is TRBD1 (7 bases). V lost 0 bases, J lost 2 bases, and 19 bases lay in between. Germline assignment: CDR1 KGHSH and CDR2 LQKENI. The CDR3 consists of 18 residues.